The 23 T cell receptor beta chains below were found in one sample sequenced in a study of T-cell reconstitution after alpha-beta-depleted transplantation in children. During its preparation, the TCRbeta library received unique molecular identifiers. In TCRdb, the PCR reads were re-called with MiXCR into one record per CDR3 protein. The data hold roughly 50,000 distinct CDR3 sequences, with about 40% observed a single time. This specimen was PBMCs, mostly from graft donor cells, taken 360 days after TCRalphabeta/CD19-depleted stem cell transplant. The receptors derive from a male patient younger than 18 who had a stem cell transplant for acute lymphoblastic leukemia, so the T cells may come from the graft donor.

This chain connects TRBV11-1 to TRBJ2-1; 12 bases map to TRBD2. Germline CDR1 reads SGHAT; CDR2 reads FQDESV (reference sequence). V shed 5 bases, J shed 1 base, and the junction held 9 bases outside the gene matches. CDR3 length equals 18 residues. The CDR3 nucleotides are TGTGCCAGCAGCCCGGAGCCACTAGCGGGAGGATCCTACAATGAGCAGTTCTTC. It codes for CASSPEPLAGGSYNEQFF.

The rearrangement links TRBV29-1 to TRBJ1-5, with TRBD1 as a possible D gene (6 bases). The germline CDR1 and CDR2 sequences are SQVTM and ANQGSEA. The ends were cut back, 5 bases at V and 6 bases at J, with 14 bases in the middle. This CDR3 region has 13 residues. The CDR3 is CSVQQGKTQPQHF. The CDR3, as DNA: TGCAGCGTTCAGCAGGGGAAGACTCAGCCCCAGCATTTT.

The V call is TRBV11-2, the J call TRBJ1-1; no firm D call. The length of the CDR3 is 14 residues. CDR1 and CDR2 (germline): SGHAT, FQNNGV. V dropped 1 base and J dropped 4 bases, with 10 bases sitting between them. CDR3 DNA sequence: TGTGCCAGCAGCTTAGTGGGAGAAGGCACTGAAGCTTTCTTT. It yields the protein CASSLVGEGTEAFF.

A single count supports this clonotype. The chain links TRBV6-5 to TRBJ2-7, with D possibly being TRBD2 (5 bases). Germline CDR1 reads MNHEY; CDR2 reads SVGAGI. The length of the CDR3 is 12 residues. Trimming took off 5 bases at V and 3 bases at J, with 8 bases between the two ends. In nucleotides, the CDR3 is TGTGCCAGCAGTCGCCGGGGCTACGAGCAGTACTTC. This codes for CASSRRGYEQYF.

This clonotype was recorded a few times. V gene TRBV12-3 or TRBV12-4 combines with J gene TRBJ2-6; 9 positions match TRBD1. This CDR3 spans 17 amino acids. After removal of 7 bases from V and 1 base from J, the junction contained 8 bases not matched to a gene. The CDR3 is CASTMDRGGSGANVLTF. CDR3 sequence (DNA): TGTGCCAGCACTATGGACAGGGGCGGATCTGGGGCCAACGTCCTGACTTTC.

V usage is TRBV3-1 and J usage is TRBJ2-1; 9 nucleotides align to TRBD2. The CDR3 has 19 residues. Per the germline V gene, CDR1 is LGHDT and CDR2 is YNNKEL (reference sequence). The V and J ends lost 0 bases and 8 bases, in that order; junction bases with no gene match: 17. The CDR3 protein is CASSQDPGNGGRAPHEQFF. The CDR3 DNA sequence: TGTGCCAGCAGCCAAGATCCGGGAAATGGCGGGAGGGCCCCCCATGAGCAGTTCTTC.

The rearrangement links TRBV29-1 to TRBJ2-2, with 9 nucleotides matching TRBD1. This CDR3 contains 12 residues. CDR1 and CDR2 from the germline V gene are SQVTM and ANQGSEA. V was clipped by 7 bases and J by 4 bases; unmatched bases: 1. In DNA form, the CDR3 reads TGCAGCGCGACAGGGGGCACCGGGGAGCTGTTTTTT. It yields the protein CSATGGTGELFF.

Written as DNA, the CDR3 is TGTGCCAGCAGCCAAGTGGCCGGGAGGACCCCCTACGAGCAGTACTTC. It yields the protein CASSQVAGRTPYEQYF. The chain carries TRBV14 and TRBJ2-7; TRBD2 matches 7 bases. Germline lookup yields CDR1 SGHDN and CDR2 FVKESK. The CDR3 sequence is 16 residues long. V lost 1 base and J lost 2; bases outside the gene matches: 8.

The rearrangement uses TRBV7-9 and TRBJ2-3; the D gene could be TRBD1 or TRBD2 (6 bases each). The CDR3 length is 14 residues. Deletions cut 5 bases from V and 1 base from J, with 10 bases between. Germline V gene data show CDR1 as SEHNR and CDR2 as FQNEAQ (reference sequence). DNA of the CDR3: TGTGCCAGCAGCGCGGGACACCGCACAGATACGCAGTATTTT. Amino acid sequence: CASSAGHRTDTQYF.

The table lists this clonotype with a few counts. The chain is built from TRBV18 and TRBJ2-1; TRBD1 agrees at 7 bases. Germline loops: CDR1 KGHSH, CDR2 LQKENI. The CDR3 has 15 amino acids. Trimming took 0 bases from V and 2 from J; bases not matched to a gene: 1. The CDR3 reads CASSPPTGTYNEQFF. CDR3 nucleotides: TGTGCCAGCTCACCACCGACAGGGACCTACAATGAGCAGTTCTTC.

The V call is TRBV12-3 or TRBV12-4, the J call TRBJ2-1; TRBD1 aligns across 10 bases. V dropped 5 bases and J dropped 7; count of bases not matched to a gene: 5. The CDR3 loop spans 14 amino acids. The DNA of the CDR3 is TGTGCCAGCAGTAGGACAGGGGGGGTAAATGAGCAGTTCTTC. This encodes CASSRTGGVNEQFF.

This clonotype appeared a few times. The CDR3 DNA reads as TGTGCCAGCTCACCCCCCCCAGTTGGGGTCTCCTACGAGCAGTACTTC. As protein: CASSPPPVGVSYEQYF. The V call is TRBV18, the J call TRBJ2-7; D is unresolved. Germline CDR1 KGHSH, CDR2 LQKENI. V lost 3 bases and J lost 0, with 15 bases in between. The CDR3 has 16 residues.

This chain uses TRBV5-1 with TRBJ2-1; 7 positions agree with TRBD2. Germline values: CDR1 SGHRS, CDR2 YFSETQ. The J segment lost 6 bases and the V segment lost 4 bases, leaving 7 bases of the junction unmatched. The CDR3 loop spans 14 amino acids. The CDR3: CASSPGLLSNEQFF. The CDR3, as DNA: TGCGCCAGCAGCCCGGGACTACTCTCCAATGAGCAGTTCTTC.

The chain employs TRBV6-2 or TRBV6-3 and TRBJ2-3, with 9 nucleotides matching TRBD2. V was pared by 0 bases and J by 4 bases, with 5 bases of the junction left unmatched. CDR3 size: 16 residues. The germline gives CDR1 MNHEY, CDR2 SVGEGT. CDR3 coding DNA: TGTGCCAGCAGTTACTCAAGGCTAGCGGGACCAGATACGCAGTATTTT. Amino acids: CASSYSRLAGPDTQYF.

The chain combines TRBV12-3 or TRBV12-4 with TRBJ2-7; 8 bases are a match to TRBD2. The CDR3 is 12 residues long. V lost 3 bases to trimming and J lost 10 bases; unmatched junction nucleotides: 5. CDR3 amino acids: CASSFVAGPQYF. The CDR3 region has the DNA TGTGCCAGCAGTTTTGTAGCGGGGCCACAGTACTTC.

The chain links TRBV11-2 to TRBJ2-1, with a weak D call TRBD1 (5 bases). CDR3 size: 13 residues. Between the trimmed V and J ends, which lost 2 bases and 6 bases, there was a span of 8 bases. Germline assignment: CDR1 SGHAT and CDR2 FQNNGV. The CDR3 sequence: CASSLIGANEQFF. The DNA for the CDR3 is TGTGCCAGCAGCTTAATAGGGGCCAATGAGCAGTTCTTC.

This clonotype was seen a few times. The chain links TRBV29-1 to TRBJ2-1, with D hard to call. The CDR3 loop spans 14 amino acids. Germline CDR1 SQVTM, CDR2 ANQGSEA. V dropped 5 bases and J dropped 1 base, with 12 bases sitting between them. DNA for the CDR3: TGCAGCGTTAAAGTTCCTTCTTCCTACAATGAGCAGTTCTTC. Its translation: CSVKVPSSYNEQFF.

The chain employs TRBV5-5 and TRBJ2-5; a possible D gene is TRBD2 (6 bases). Per the germline V gene, CDR1 is SGHKS and CDR2 is YYEKEE (reference sequence). The length of the CDR3 is 14 residues. V lost 4 bases to trimming and J lost 2 bases, with 12 bases between them. CDR3 protein: CASSPRTIQETQYF. CDR3 bases: TGTGCCAGCAGCCCGCGGACTATTCAAGAGACCCAGTACTTC.

This clonotype was seen a handful of times. J is TRBJ2-7 and V is TRBV25-1, with 8 bases fitting TRBD2. Germline CDR1 MGHDK, CDR2 SYGVNS. The CDR3 spans 15 residues. The V and J ends lost 6 bases and 3 bases, in that order; junction bases with no gene match: 10. The CDR3 sequence: CASSEISGASYEQYF. CDR3 bases: TGTGCCAGCAGCGAAATTAGCGGGGCGAGCTACGAGCAGTACTTC.

This clonotype was seen a few times. This chain connects TRBV2 to TRBJ2-1; TRBD2 matches 9 bases. The CDR3 has 15 amino acids. The J segment lost 7 bases and the V segment lost 6 bases, leaving 10 bases of the junction unmatched. Per the germline V gene, CDR1 is SNHLY and CDR2 is FYNNEI. The CDR3 sequence is CASSPILAGENEQFF. CDR3 coding DNA: TGTGCCAGCAGCCCCATTTTAGCGGGAGAAAATGAGCAGTTCTTC.

The V and J genes are TRBV20-1 and TRBJ2-3; 9 nucleotides agree with TRBD2. Losses at the gene ends were 5 bases for V and 1 base for J; bases not matched to a gene: 7. Germline CDR1 reads DFQATT; CDR2 reads SNEGSKA (reference sequence). The CDR3 is 15 residues long. CDR3 in amino acids: CSAASGGFRTDTQYF. In nucleotides, the CDR3 is TGCAGTGCTGCCAGCGGGGGGTTTCGCACAGATACGCAGTATTTT.

The rearrangement uses TRBV7-2 and TRBJ2-3; 10 bases are shared with TRBD2. This CDR3 is 16 amino acids long. Germline V gives CDR1 SGHTA, CDR2 FQGNSA. The J segment lost 2 bases and the V segment lost 1 base, leaving 3 bases of the junction unmatched. The CDR3 DNA is TGTGCCAGCAGCTTAGGTAGCGGGGGGACCACAGATACGCAGTATTTT. Translation gives CASSLGSGGTTDTQYF. Full variable domain (missing parts from reference TRBV7-2 and TRBJ2-3): GAGVSQSPSNKVTEKGKDVELRCDPISGHTALYWYRQSLGQGLEFLIYFQGNSAPDKSGLPSDRFSAERTGGSVSTLTIQRTQQEDSAVYLCASSLGSGGTTDTQYFGPGTRLTVL.

This clonotype appeared a few times. V gene TRBV4-3 combines with J gene TRBJ2-2; 10 nucleotides line up with TRBD1. Per the germline V gene, CDR1 is LGHNA and CDR2 is YSLEER. The V segment lost 3 bases and the J segment 7 bases; nucleotides outside the gene matches: 11. The CDR3 covers 17 residues. The CDR3 sequence is CASSHTLTGGAVGELFF. CDR3 in DNA: TGCGCCAGCAGCCACACACTGACAGGGGGCGCGGTCGGGGAGCTGTTTTTT.